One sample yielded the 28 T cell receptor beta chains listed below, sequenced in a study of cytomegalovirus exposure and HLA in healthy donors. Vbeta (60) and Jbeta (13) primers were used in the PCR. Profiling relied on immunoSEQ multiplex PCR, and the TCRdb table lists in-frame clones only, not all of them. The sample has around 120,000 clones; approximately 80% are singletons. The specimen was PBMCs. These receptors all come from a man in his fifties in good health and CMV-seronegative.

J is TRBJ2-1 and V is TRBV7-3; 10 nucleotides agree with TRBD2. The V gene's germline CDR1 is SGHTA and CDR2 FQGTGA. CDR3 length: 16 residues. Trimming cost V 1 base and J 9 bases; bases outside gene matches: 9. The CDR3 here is CASSLISGRAAGEQFF. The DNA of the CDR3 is TGTGCCAGCAGCTTAATAAGCGGGAGGGCCGCTGGTGAGCAGTTCTTC.

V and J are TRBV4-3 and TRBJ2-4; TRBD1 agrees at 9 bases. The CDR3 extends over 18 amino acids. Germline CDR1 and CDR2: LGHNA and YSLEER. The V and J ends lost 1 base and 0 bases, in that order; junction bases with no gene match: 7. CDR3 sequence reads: CASSQGQGGISAKNIQYF. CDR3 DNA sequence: TGCGCCAGCAGCCAAGGACAGGGGGGGATTTCAGCCAAAAACATTCAGTACTTC.

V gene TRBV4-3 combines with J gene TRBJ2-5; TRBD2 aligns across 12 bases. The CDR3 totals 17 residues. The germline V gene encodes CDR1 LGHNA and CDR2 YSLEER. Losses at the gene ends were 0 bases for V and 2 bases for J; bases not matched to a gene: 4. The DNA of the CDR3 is TGCGCCAGCAGCCAAGACGTACTAGCGGGGGGACAAGAGACCCAGTACTTC. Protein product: CASSQDVLAGGQETQYF.

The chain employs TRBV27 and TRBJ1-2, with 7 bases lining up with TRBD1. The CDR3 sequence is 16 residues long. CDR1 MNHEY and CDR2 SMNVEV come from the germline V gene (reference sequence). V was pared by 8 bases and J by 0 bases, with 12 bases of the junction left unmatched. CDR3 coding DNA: TGTGCCAGCGGCTTCTATCCTGGGACAGCTAACTATGGCTACACCTTC. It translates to CASGFYPGTANYGYTF.

The CDR3 coding sequence is TGTGCCAGCATACCGGCGGAGAGCTACGAGCAGTACTTC. Protein sequence: CASIPAESYEQYF. The chain combines TRBV7-9 with TRBJ2-7, with D hard to call. Germline CDR1 reads SEHNR; CDR2 reads FQNEAQ (reference sequence). V was shortened by 7 bases and J by 3 bases, with 13 bases between the two germline ends. There are 13 residues in the CDR3.

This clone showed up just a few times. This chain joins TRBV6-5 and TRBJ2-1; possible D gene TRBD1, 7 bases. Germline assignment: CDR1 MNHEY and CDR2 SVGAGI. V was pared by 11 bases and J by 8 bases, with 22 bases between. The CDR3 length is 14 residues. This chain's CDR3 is CAAPAGQPRDEQFF. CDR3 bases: TGTGCCGCCCCGGCGGGACAGCCTAGGGATGAGCAGTTCTTC.

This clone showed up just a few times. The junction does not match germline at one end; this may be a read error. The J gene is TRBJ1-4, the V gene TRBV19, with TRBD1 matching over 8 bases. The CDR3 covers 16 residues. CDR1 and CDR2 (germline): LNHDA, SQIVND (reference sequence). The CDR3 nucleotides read TGTGCCAGTAGTTTCACCCAGGGGGCAACGAATGAAAAACTGTTTTTT. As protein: CASSFTQGATNEKLFF. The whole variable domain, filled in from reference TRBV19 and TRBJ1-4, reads DGGITQSPKYLFRKEGQNVTLSCEQNLNHDAMYWYRQDPGQGLRLIYYSQIVNDFQKGDIAEGYSVSREKKESFPLTVTSAQKNPTAFYLCASSFTQGATNEKLFFGSGTQLSVL.

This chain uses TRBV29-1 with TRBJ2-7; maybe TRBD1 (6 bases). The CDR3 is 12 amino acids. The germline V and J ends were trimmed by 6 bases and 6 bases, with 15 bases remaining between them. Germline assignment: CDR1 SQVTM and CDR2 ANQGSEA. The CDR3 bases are TGCAGCGTCCGGCGAGGGGGAGTCGAGCAGTACTTC. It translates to CSVRRGGVEQYF.

The CDR3 sequence: CASSQTALWGESSYNEQFF. CDR3 in DNA: TGTGCCAGCAGCCAAACGGCATTGTGGGGCGAGAGCTCCTACAATGAGCAGTTCTTC. The chain has TRBV14 and TRBJ2-1, with D possibly matching TRBD1 (5 bases). Germline V gives CDR1 SGHDN, CDR2 FVKESK. CDR3 length: 19 amino acids. V lost 2 bases and J 0 bases, leaving 20 bases between the germline ends.

CDR3 sequence (DNA): TGCACCAGCATCTACCCTCCGGGGACAGGGAGATGCTCTGGGGCCAACGTCCTGACTTTC. Translated: CTSIYPPGTGRCSGANVLTF. The chain carries TRBV1 and TRBJ2-6; the table's D gene call, TRBD1, was not cross checked with the DNA. TRBV1 corresponds to a pseudogene. This CDR3 has 20 residues.

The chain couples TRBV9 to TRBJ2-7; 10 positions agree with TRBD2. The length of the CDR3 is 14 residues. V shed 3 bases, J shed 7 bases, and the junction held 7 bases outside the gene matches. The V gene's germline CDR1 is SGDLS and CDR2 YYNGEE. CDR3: CASSAGAGGFEQYF. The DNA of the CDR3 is TGTGCCAGCAGCGCGGGAGCGGGAGGGTTTGAGCAGTACTTC.

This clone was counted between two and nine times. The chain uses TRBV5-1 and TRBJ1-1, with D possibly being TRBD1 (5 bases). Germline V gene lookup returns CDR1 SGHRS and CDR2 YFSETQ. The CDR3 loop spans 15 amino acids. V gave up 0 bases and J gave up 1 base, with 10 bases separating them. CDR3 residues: CASSLVAGPNTEAFF. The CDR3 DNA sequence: TGCGCCAGCAGCTTGGTAGCAGGGCCGAACACTGAAGCTTTCTTT.

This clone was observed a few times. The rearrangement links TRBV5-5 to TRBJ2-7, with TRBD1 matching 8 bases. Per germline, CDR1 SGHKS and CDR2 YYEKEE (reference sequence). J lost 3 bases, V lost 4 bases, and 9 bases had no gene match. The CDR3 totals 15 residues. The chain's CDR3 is CASSPRQGMDYEQYF. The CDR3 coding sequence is TGTGCCAGCAGCCCACGACAGGGGATGGACTACGAGCAGTACTTC.

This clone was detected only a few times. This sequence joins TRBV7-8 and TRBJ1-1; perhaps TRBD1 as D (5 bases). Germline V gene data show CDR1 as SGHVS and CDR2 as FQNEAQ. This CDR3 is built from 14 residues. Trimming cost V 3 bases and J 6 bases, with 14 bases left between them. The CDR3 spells CASSFGGTTAEAFF. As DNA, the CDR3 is TGTGCCAGCAGCTTCGGAGGGACGACGGCTGAAGCTTTCTTT.

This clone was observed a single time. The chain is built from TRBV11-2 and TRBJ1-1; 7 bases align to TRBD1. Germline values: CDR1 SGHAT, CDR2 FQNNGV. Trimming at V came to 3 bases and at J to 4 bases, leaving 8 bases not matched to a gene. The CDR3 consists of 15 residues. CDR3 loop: CASSFGPDRSTEAFF. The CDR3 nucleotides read TGTGCCAGCAGCTTTGGGCCGGACAGGAGCACTGAAGCTTTCTTT.

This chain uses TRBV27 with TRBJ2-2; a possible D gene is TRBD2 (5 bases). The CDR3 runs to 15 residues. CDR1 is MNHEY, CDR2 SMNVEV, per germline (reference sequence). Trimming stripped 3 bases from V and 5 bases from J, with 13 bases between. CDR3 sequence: CASSFVGVRTGELFF. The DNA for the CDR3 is TGTGCCAGCAGTTTTGTCGGGGTGAGAACCGGGGAGCTGTTTTTT.

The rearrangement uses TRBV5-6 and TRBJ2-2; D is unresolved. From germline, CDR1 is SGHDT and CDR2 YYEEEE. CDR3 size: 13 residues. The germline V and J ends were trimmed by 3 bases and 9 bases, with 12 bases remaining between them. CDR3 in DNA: TGTGCCAGCAGCTCCCTTCTAGACTGGGAGCTGTTTTTT. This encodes CASSSLLDWELFF.

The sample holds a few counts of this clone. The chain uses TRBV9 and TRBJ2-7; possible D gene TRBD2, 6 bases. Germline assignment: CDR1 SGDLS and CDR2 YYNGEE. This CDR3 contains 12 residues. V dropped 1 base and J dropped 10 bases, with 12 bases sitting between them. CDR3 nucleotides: TGTGCCAGCAGCGTATCGGGAGAGGAACAGTACTTC. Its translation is CASSVSGEEQYF.

CDR3 coding DNA: TGCGCCAGCAGCCTAGATACAGGGGTTGCCACAGATACGCAGTATTTT. The encoded protein is CASSLDTGVATDTQYF. The chain carries TRBV4-1 and TRBJ2-3; 7 nucleotides line up with TRBD1. There are 16 residues in the CDR3. V shed 4 bases and J 2 bases; nucleotides not matched to a gene: 9. CDR1 is MGHRA and CDR2 is YSYEKL in the germline V gene.

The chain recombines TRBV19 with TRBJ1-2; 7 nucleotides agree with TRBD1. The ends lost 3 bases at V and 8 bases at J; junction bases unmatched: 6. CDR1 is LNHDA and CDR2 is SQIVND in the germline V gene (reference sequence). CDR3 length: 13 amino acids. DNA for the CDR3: TGTGCCAGTAGTATTGACAGGGTTGCCGGCTACACCTTC. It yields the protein CASSIDRVAGYTF.

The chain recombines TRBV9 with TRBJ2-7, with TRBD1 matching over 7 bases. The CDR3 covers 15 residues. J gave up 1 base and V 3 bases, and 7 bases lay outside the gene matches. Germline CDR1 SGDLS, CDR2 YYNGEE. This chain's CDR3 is CASSATGTASYEQYF. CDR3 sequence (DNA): TGTGCCAGCAGCGCCACCGGGACAGCATCCTACGAGCAGTACTTC.

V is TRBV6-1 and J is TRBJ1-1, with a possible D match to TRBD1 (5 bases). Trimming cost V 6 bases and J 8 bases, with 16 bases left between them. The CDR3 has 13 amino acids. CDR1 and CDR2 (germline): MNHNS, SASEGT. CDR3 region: CASSELRQTEAFF. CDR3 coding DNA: TGTGCCAGCAGCGAACTTAGACAGACAGAAGCTTTCTTT.

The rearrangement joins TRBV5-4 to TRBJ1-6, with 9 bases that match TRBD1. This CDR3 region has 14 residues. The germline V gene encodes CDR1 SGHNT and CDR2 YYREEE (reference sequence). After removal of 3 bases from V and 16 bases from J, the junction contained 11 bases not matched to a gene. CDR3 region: CASSSGQGVGYLHF. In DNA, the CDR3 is TGTGCCAGCAGCTCGGGACAGGGTGTTGGCTATCTCCACTTT. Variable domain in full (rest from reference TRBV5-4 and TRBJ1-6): ETGVTQSPTHLIKTRGQQVTLRCSSQSGHNTVSWYQQALGQGPQFIFQYYREEENGRGNFPPRFSGLQFPNYSSELNVNALELDDSALYLCASSSGQGVGYLHFGNGTRLTVT.

The CDR3: CSVRQVLGRTEAFF. CDR3 in DNA: TGCAGCGTAAGGCAGGTACTTGGGAGAACTGAAGCTTTCTTT. The J gene is TRBJ1-1, the V gene TRBV29-1, with unresolved D. Germline V lookup: CDR1 SQVTM, CDR2 ANQGSEA. The CDR3 contains 14 residues. Trimming left V 6 bases short and J 5 bases short, with 19 bases between.

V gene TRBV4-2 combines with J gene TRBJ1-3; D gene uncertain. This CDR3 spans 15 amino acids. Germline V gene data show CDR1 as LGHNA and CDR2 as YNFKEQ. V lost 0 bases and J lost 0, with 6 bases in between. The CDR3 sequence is CASSQDPYSGNTIYF. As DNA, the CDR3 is TGTGCCAGCAGCCAAGATCCTTACTCTGGAAACACCATATATTTT.

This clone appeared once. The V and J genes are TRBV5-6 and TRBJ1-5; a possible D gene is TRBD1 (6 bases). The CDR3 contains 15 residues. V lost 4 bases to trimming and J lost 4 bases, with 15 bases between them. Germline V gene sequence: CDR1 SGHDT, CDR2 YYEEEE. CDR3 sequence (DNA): TGTGCCAGCAGCCGACAGGCTCCAGGGAATCAGCCCCAGCATTTT. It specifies CASSRQAPGNQPQHF.

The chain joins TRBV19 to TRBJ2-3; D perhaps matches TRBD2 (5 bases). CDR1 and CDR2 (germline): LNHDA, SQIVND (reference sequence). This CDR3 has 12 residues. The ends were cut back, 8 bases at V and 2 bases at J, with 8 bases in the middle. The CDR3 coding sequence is TGTGCCAGTTCCGGGAACACAGATACGCAGTATTTT. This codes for CASSGNTDTQYF.

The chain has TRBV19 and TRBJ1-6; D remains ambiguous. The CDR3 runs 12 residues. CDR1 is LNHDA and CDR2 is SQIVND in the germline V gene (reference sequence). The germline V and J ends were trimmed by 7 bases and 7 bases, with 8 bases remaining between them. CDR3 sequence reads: CASTPGNSPLHF. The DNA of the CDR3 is TGTGCCAGTACCCCGGGGAATTCACCCCTCCACTTT.